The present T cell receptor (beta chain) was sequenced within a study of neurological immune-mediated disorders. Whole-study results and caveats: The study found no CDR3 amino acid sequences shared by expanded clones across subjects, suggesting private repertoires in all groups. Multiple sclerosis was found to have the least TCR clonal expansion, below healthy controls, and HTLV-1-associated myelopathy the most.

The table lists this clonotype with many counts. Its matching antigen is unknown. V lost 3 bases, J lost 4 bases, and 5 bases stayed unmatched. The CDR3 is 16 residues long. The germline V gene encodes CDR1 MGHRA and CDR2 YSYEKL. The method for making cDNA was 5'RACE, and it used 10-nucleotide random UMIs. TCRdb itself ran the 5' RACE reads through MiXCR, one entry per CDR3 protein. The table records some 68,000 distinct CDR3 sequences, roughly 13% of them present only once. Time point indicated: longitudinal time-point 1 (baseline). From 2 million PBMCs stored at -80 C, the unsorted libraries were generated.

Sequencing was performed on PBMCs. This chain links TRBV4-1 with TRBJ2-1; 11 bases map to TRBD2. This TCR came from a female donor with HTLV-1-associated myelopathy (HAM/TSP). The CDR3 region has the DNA TGCGCCAGCAGCCAGCCATTAGCGGGGGGGTACAATGAGCAGTTCTTC. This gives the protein CASSQPLAGGYNEQFF.